The next 25 T cell receptor beta chains were all read from a single sample in a study of identical twins. TCRdb reprocessed the 5' RACE reads via MiXCR and lists one record per CDR3 protein. The sample carries over 500,000 distinct CDR3 sequences, 22% recorded once. Another study also made use of these data, one on T cells expressing NK-cell markers.

The specimen was CD4+ T cells sorted from blood. The receptor set was obtained from a woman between 18 and 29 years old in good health.

This clonotype was observed a handful of times. The chain employs TRBV20-1 and TRBJ2-1, with D perhaps matching TRBD2 (6 bases). This CDR3 has 16 residues. Between the trimmed V and J ends, which lost 0 bases and 3 bases, there was a span of 15 bases. Germline assignment: CDR1 DFQATT and CDR2 SNEGSKA (reference sequence). CDR3 sequence (DNA): TGCAGTGCTAGAGACTCCGAGGGGCGGGACTACAATGAGCAGTTCTTC. It codes for CSARDSEGRDYNEQFF.

The genes are TRBV12-5 and TRBJ2-3; D may be TRBD1 or TRBD2 (5 bases each). The CDR3 runs to 13 residues. Trimming removed 4 bases at V and 8 bases at J, with 13 bases between. Germline values: CDR1 LGHNT, CDR2 FRNRAP. The CDR3: CASGSGPRGTQYF. CDR3 DNA: TGTGCTAGTGGTTCGGGACCCCGTGGTACGCAGTATTTT.

The genes are TRBV5-1 and TRBJ1-2; no reliable D call. The V gene's germline CDR1 is SGHRS and CDR2 YFSETQ. This CDR3 is built from 13 residues. Trimming cost V 5 bases and J 2 bases, with 10 bases left between them. The CDR3, as DNA: TGCGCCAGCAGGGCAGTCCAAAACTATGGCTACACCTTC. Translated: CASRAVQNYGYTF.

Ten or more counts support this clonotype. The CDR3 DNA sequence: TGTGCCAGCAGGGCACAGGGAAGAGATACGCAGTATTTT. Translation: CASRAQGRDTQYF. This rearrangement joins TRBV6-1 to TRBJ2-3; D might be TRBD1 (6 bases). Germline values: CDR1 MNHNS, CDR2 SASEGT. The CDR3 length is 13 residues. V was trimmed by 6 bases and J by 5 bases, leaving 12 bases between them.

This clonotype occurred a few times. Here the CDR3 reads CSVTPPGLVSYNEQFF. In nucleotides, the CDR3 is TGCAGCGTTACGCCTCCGGGACTAGTTTCCTACAATGAGCAGTTCTTC. This sequence joins TRBV29-1 and TRBJ2-1; TRBD2 matches 8 bases. CDR3 length equals 16 residues. Germline V gene data show CDR1 as SQVTM and CDR2 as ANQGSEA. J gave up 1 base and V 5 bases, and 10 bases lay outside the gene matches.

The chain recombines TRBV6-2 or TRBV6-3 with TRBJ1-1; D not certain. The germline V and J ends were trimmed by 6 bases and 2 bases, with 16 bases remaining between them. The CDR3 extends over 15 amino acids. CDR1 is MNHEY and CDR2 is SVGEGT in the germline V gene. The CDR3 coding sequence is TGTGCCAGCAGCCGCCTTCACTTAGCAAACACTGAAGCTTTCTTT. This translates into CASSRLHLANTEAFF.

This clonotype occurred a few times. This chain uses TRBV2 with TRBJ1-4, with D unclear. CDR1 is SNHLY and CDR2 is FYNNEI in the germline V gene. The ends were cut back, 2 bases at V and 13 bases at J, with 14 bases in the middle. This CDR3 contains 13 residues. CDR3 sequence (DNA): TGTGCCAGCAGTGAAAACGACCGACGAGGACTGTTTTTT. Translated: CASSENDRRGLFF.

This clonotype was detected ten times or more. V usage is TRBV12-3 or TRBV12-4 and J usage is TRBJ1-2; D may be TRBD1 (6 bases). Trimming took off 7 bases at V and 4 bases at J, with 13 bases between the two ends. CDR3 length: 13 residues. CDR3 coding DNA: TGTGCCAGCATCGCGACAGGCGGCTATGGCTACACCTTC. Its translation: CASIATGGYGYTF.

As DNA, the CDR3 is TGTGCCAGCAGCTTAGTAGCGGGAGTATCAAATGAGCAGTTCTTC. Translation gives CASSLVAGVSNEQFF. This chain links TRBV7-2 with TRBJ2-1, with 9 bases that match TRBD2. The ends lost 1 base at V and 7 bases at J; junction bases unmatched: 5. Germline V gene sequence: CDR1 SGHTA, CDR2 FQGNSA. This CDR3 region has 15 residues. The full variable domain, completed using reference TRBV7-2 and TRBJ2-1, is GAGVSQSPSNKVTEKGKDVELRCDPISGHTALYWYRQSLGQGLEFLIYFQGNSAPDKSGLPSDRFSAERTGGSVSTLTIQRTQQEDSAVYLCASSLVAGVSNEQFFGPGTRLTVL.

The V call is TRBV7-2, the J call TRBJ2-5; TRBD2 aligns across 7 bases. Germline-derived CDR1 and CDR2 are SGHTA and FQGNSA. Trimming took 5 bases from V and 0 from J; bases not matched to a gene: 12. CDR3 size: 17 residues. As DNA, the CDR3 is TGTGCCAGCAGCCCCCGATGGGCTAGCGGTTACCAAGAGACCCAGTACTTC. This sequence encodes CASSPRWASGYQETQYF.

The chain links TRBV5-1 to TRBJ2-3, with 7 bases aligning to TRBD2. Germline V gene sequence: CDR1 SGHRS, CDR2 YFSETQ. This CDR3 has 15 amino acids. The trim removed 4 bases at V and 6 bases at J, leaving 11 bases unmatched. CDR3: CASSPLGGEADTQYF. The CDR3 DNA reads as TGCGCCAGCAGCCCCCTGGGGGGGGAGGCGGATACGCAGTATTTT.

This clonotype was found a few times. The J gene is TRBJ2-7, the V gene TRBV20-1; 9 bases agree with TRBD2. With V trimmed by 4 bases and J by 3 bases, 7 bases remained unmatched. The CDR3 contains 14 residues. Germline V gene lookup returns CDR1 DFQATT and CDR2 SNEGSKA (reference sequence). The CDR3 region has the DNA TGCAGTGCTAACCTAGCGGGGAAGGTCTACGAGCAGTACTTC. It codes for CSANLAGKVYEQYF.

This clonotype was found many times. The chain couples TRBV20-1 to TRBJ2-7; TRBD1 matches at 7 bases. In germline, CDR1 is DFQATT, CDR2 SNEGSKA (reference sequence). With V trimmed by 5 bases and J by 3 bases, 4 bases remained unmatched. The CDR3 length is 12 residues. The DNA for the CDR3 is TGCAGTGCTCGACAGGGTCTCTACGAGCAGTACTTC. It specifies CSARQGLYEQYF.

The gene calls are TRBV20-1 and TRBJ2-1, with TRBD2 identical over 8 bases. From germline, CDR1 is DFQATT and CDR2 SNEGSKA (reference sequence). The CDR3 has 18 residues. J gave up 0 bases and V 5 bases, and 15 bases lay outside the gene matches. CDR3 DNA sequence: TGCAGTGCTCGCCGACTCCCCCGGGGGGGAAGCTCCTACAATGAGCAGTTCTTC. As protein: CSARRLPRGGSSYNEQFF.

The chain links TRBV6-5 to TRBJ2-7; D is perhaps TRBD1 (5 bases). There are 14 residues in the CDR3. The germline V and J ends were trimmed by 2 bases and 5 bases, with 13 bases remaining between them. Germline CDR1 MNHEY, CDR2 SVGAGI. The CDR3 coding sequence is TGTGCCAGCAGTTACCCCCAGGGAACGAACGAGCAGTACTTC. It encodes CASSYPQGTNEQYF.

The table lists this clonotype with a few counts. The chain links TRBV7-6 to TRBJ1-4, with D uncertain. The V gene lost 2 bases and the J gene lost 3 bases, with 7 bases spanning the gap. The CDR3 totals 14 residues. The germline gives CDR1 SGHVS, CDR2 FNYEAQ. CDR3 sequence: CASSLSASNEKLFF. The DNA of the CDR3 is TGTGCCAGCAGCTTAAGCGCGTCTAATGAAAAACTGTTTTTT.

The CDR3 DNA follows: TGTGCCAGCAGCTTAGTTTCCCTCTACGAGCAGTACTTC. It translates to CASSLVSLYEQYF. The chain recombines TRBV7-2 with TRBJ2-7; D is unresolved. Deletions cut 1 base from V and 3 bases from J, with 7 bases between. This CDR3 region has 13 residues. Germline CDR1 and CDR2: SGHTA and FQGNSA.

The chain joins TRBV10-3 to TRBJ2-6, with TRBD2 as a possible D gene (6 bases). The CDR3 sequence is 13 residues long. CDR1 ENHRY and CDR2 SYGVKD come from the germline V gene. Trimming removed 3 bases at V and 12 bases at J, with 12 bases between. The CDR3 protein is CAISDLTGGVLTF. The CDR3 DNA sequence: TGTGCCATCAGTGACCTTACCGGGGGCGTCCTGACTTTC.

The chain combines TRBV7-6 with TRBJ1-1, with D unclear. This CDR3 is 14 amino acids long. The V gene's germline CDR1 is SGHVS and CDR2 FNYEAQ. V was cut by 3 bases and J by 5 bases, with 13 bases left in between. The CDR3 sequence: CASSFGPDGTEAFF. The CDR3 DNA sequence: TGTGCCAGCAGCTTCGGTCCGGACGGGACTGAAGCTTTCTTT. The whole variable domain, remainder taken from reference TRBV7-6 and TRBJ1-1, is GAGVSQSPRYKVTKRGQDVALRCDPISGHVSLYWYRQALGQGPEFLTYFNYEAQQDKSGLPNDRFSAERPEGSISTLTIQRTEQRDSAMYRCASSFGPDGTEAFFGQGTRLTVV.

This clonotype was recorded many times. The rearrangement joins TRBV2 to TRBJ1-2, with 8 bases identical to TRBD1. Germline V CDR1 and CDR2: SNHLY, FYNNEI. With V trimmed by 10 bases and J by 7 bases, 5 bases remained unmatched. This CDR3 is 11 amino acids long. The CDR3 loop reads CATDREGGYTF. The CDR3 nucleotides are TGTGCCACGGACAGGGAAGGTGGCTACACCTTC.

This clonotype was detected only a few times. The V gene is TRBV6-1, the J gene TRBJ2-7; maybe TRBD1 (5 bases). The germline V gene has CDR1 MNHNS and CDR2 SASEGT. V was shortened by 2 bases and J by 0 bases, with 14 bases between the two germline ends. The CDR3 loop spans 16 amino acids. This CDR3 is CASSEQWGRPSYEQYF. The CDR3, as DNA: TGTGCCAGCAGTGAACAGTGGGGCAGGCCCTCCTACGAGCAGTACTTC.

Only a few counts were recorded for this clonotype. The chain employs TRBV7-2 and TRBJ2-3; D is possibly TRBD1 or TRBD2 (7 bases each). The germline V gene encodes CDR1 SGHTA and CDR2 FQGNSA. The CDR3 contains 14 residues. V shed 4 bases and J shed 8 bases, with 16 bases lying between them. CDR3: CASSSLQGRGTQYF. The CDR3 region has the DNA TGTGCCAGCAGCTCACTACAGGGGAGGGGTACGCAGTATTTT.

The J gene is TRBJ2-7, the V gene TRBV20-1; 13 nucleotides line up with TRBD2. The CDR3 runs 14 residues. Germline-derived CDR1 and CDR2 are DFQATT and SNEGSKA (reference sequence). Germline trimming cut 6 bases from V and 3 bases from J; bases unmatched to any gene: 5. The CDR3 spells CSAPRTSGGYEQYF. CDR3 coding DNA: TGCAGTGCCCCTAGGACTAGCGGGGGCTACGAGCAGTACTTC.

This clonotype appeared a few times. The rearrangement joins TRBV10-3 to TRBJ1-3; D remains ambiguous. The CDR3 is made up of 15 amino acids. Trimming cost V 2 bases and J 0 bases, with 8 bases left between them. Germline V gene lookup returns CDR1 ENHRY and CDR2 SYGVKD. The CDR3 loop is CAISEGRNSGNTIYF. DNA for the CDR3: TGTGCCATCAGTGAGGGACGGAACTCTGGAAACACCATATATTTT.

This clonotype was detected only a few times. The V and J genes are TRBV20-1 and TRBJ2-5, with 8 nucleotides matching TRBD1. With 8 bases clipped from V and 5 bases from J, the junction kept 4 bases outside the gene matches. This CDR3 is built from 11 residues. Germline CDR1 and CDR2: DFQATT and SNEGSKA (reference sequence). The CDR3 here is CSSRTGETQYF. CDR3 DNA: TGCAGTTCGAGGACAGGGGAGACCCAGTACTTC.